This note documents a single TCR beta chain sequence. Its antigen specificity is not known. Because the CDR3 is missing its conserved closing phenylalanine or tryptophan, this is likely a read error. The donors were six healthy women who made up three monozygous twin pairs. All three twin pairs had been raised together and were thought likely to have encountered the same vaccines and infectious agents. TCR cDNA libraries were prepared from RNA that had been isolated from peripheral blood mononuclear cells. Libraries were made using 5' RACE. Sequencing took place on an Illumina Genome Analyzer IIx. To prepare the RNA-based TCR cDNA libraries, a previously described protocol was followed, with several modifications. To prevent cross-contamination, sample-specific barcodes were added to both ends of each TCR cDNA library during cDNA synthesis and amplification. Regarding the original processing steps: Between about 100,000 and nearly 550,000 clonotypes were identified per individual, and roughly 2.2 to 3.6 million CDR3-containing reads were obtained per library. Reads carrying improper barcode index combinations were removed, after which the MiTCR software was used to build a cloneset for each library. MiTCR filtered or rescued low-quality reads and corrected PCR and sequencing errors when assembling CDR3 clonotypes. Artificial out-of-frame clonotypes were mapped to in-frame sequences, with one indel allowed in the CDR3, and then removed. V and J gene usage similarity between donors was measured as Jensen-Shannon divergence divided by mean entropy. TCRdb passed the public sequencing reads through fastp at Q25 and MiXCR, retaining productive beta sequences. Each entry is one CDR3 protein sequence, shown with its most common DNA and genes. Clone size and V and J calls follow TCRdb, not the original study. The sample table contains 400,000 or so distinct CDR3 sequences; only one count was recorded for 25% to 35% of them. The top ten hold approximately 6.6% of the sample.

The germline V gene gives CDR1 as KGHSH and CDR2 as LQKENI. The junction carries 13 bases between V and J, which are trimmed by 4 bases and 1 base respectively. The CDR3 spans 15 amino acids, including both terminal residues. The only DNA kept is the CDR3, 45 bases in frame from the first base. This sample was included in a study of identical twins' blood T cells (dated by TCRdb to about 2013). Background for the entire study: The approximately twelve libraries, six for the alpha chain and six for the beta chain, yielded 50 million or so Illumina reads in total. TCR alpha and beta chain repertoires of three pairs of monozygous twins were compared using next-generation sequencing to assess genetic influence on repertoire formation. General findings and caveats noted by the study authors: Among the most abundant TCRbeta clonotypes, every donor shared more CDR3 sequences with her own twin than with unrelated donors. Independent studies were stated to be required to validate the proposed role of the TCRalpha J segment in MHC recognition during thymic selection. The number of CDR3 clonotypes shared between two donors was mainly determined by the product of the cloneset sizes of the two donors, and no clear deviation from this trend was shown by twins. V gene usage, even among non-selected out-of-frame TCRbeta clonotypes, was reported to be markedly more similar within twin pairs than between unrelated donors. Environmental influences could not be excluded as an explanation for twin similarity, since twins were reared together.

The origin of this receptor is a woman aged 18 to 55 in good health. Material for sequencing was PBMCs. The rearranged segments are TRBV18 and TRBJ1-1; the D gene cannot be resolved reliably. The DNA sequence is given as TGTGCCAGCTCACAGGGAGATGCGACGAACACTGAAGCTTTCCTT. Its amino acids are CASSQGDATNTEAFL.